This TCR beta chain was observed in a study of blood T cell repertoires in COVID-19. The V end was cut by 4 bases, the J end by 0 bases, with 10 bases between. The CDR3 is made up of 14 amino acids. CDR1 is SGHRS and CDR2 is YFSETQ in the germline V gene. This clone has more than one count but fewer than ten. The table came from immunoSEQ multiplex PCR; TCRdb's copy has only in-frame clones and leaves some out. The sample holds about 39,000 clones, 76% seen once. V is TRBV5-1 and J is TRBJ1-1; TRBD1 is a possible D gene (6 bases). What was sequenced was peripheral blood. This TCR was sampled from a man aged 65 to 79 with active or convalescent COVID-19. The CDR3 spells CASSAGQMNTEAFF. In DNA, the CDR3 is TGCGCCAGCAGCGCCGGACAGATGAACACTGAAGCTTTCTTT.